Shown below are 26 T cell receptor beta chains from a single sample sequenced in a study of human T cells and chemical hapten exposure. Time point described: pre-sensitization, week 0. Treatment meaning: therapeutic diphenylcyclopropenone sensitization with weekly scalp DPC. MiXCR, applied by TCRdb to the RACE reads, yields one record per CDR3 protein. The table includes about 59,000 distinct CDR3 sequences, approximately 11% detected once. The input for sequencing was whole blood, taken in connection with sensitization to the hapten diphenylcyclopropenone (DPC). These receptor sequences come from a woman between 40 and 55 years old with alopecia areata. Some clones in this sample may be carry-over from other donors' samples.

This clonotype was detected only a few times. J is TRBJ2-7 and V is TRBV20-1; 10 nucleotides match TRBD1. CDR1 DFQATT and CDR2 SNEGSKA come from the germline V gene (reference sequence). The CDR3 is 14 residues long. J gave up 4 bases and V 5 bases, and 8 bases lay outside the gene matches. This chain's CDR3 is CSAFDRGRFYEQYF. CDR3 DNA: TGCAGTGCTTTCGACAGGGGGCGGTTTTACGAGCAGTACTTC.

The sample holds many counts of this clonotype. The chain is built from TRBV18 and TRBJ2-6; either TRBD1 or TRBD2 may supply D (5 bases each). The germline gives CDR1 KGHSH, CDR2 LQKENI. This CDR3 has 15 amino acids. Trimming took off 3 bases at V and 2 bases at J, with 8 bases between the two ends. This CDR3 is CASSPGTAGANVLTF. For the CDR3, the DNA is TGTGCCAGCTCACCCGGGACGGCTGGGGCCAACGTCCTGACTTTC.

The V gene is TRBV7-2, the J gene TRBJ1-5, with a tentative D call TRBD1 (5 bases). The CDR3 length is 15 residues. The germline V and J ends were trimmed by 1 base and 2 bases, with 9 bases remaining between them. CDR1 SGHTA and CDR2 FQGNSA come from the germline V gene. The DNA for the CDR3 is TGTGCCAGCAGCTTAGTATGGGGGGGCAATCAGCCCCAGCATTTT. Translating gives CASSLVWGGNQPQHF. Drawing the rest from reference TRBV7-2 and TRBJ1-5, the complete variable domain is GAGVSQSPSNKVTEKGKDVELRCDPISGHTALYWYRQSLGQGLEFLIYFQGNSAPDKSGLPSDRFSAERTGGSVSTLTIQRTQQEDSAVYLCASSLVWGGNQPQHFGDGTRLSIL.

This clonotype has more than one count but fewer than ten. The chain combines TRBV20-1 with TRBJ2-7; 7 nucleotides line up with TRBD1. Germline V gives CDR1 DFQATT, CDR2 SNEGSKA (reference sequence). V lost 6 bases, J lost 2 bases, and 7 bases stayed unmatched. The CDR3 is 13 residues long. CDR3 amino acids: CSAGQAPAYEQYF. CDR3 nucleotide sequence: TGCAGTGCAGGACAGGCACCCGCCTACGAGCAGTACTTC.

This clonotype was detected many times. This sequence joins TRBV20-1 and TRBJ2-1, with 8 bases matching TRBD2. V was pared by 0 bases and J by 2 bases, with 6 bases of the junction left unmatched. The CDR3 totals 16 residues. CDR1 DFQATT and CDR2 SNEGSKA come from the germline V gene (reference sequence). The CDR3: CSARDRGGGTYNEQFF. The CDR3 DNA sequence: TGCAGTGCTAGAGATCGTGGCGGGGGGACCTACAATGAGCAGTTCTTC.

This clonotype was detected ten times or more. The chain has TRBV28 and TRBJ2-1; D ambiguous. V shed 8 bases and J shed 7 bases, with 18 bases lying between them. CDR1 and CDR2 (germline): MDHEN, SYDVKM. The CDR3 contains 14 residues. The CDR3 nucleotides read TGTGCCAGCTCCCCCCGGCTCGATCGGAATGAGCAGTTCTTC. Its protein product is CASSPRLDRNEQFF.

This clonotype has a count of ten or more. The rearrangement uses TRBV19 and TRBJ1-5; D is uncertain. The V end was cut by 3 bases, the J end by 2 bases, with 8 bases between. Germline CDR1 is LNHDA and CDR2 is SQIVND (reference sequence). The CDR3 extends over 14 amino acids. The CDR3 DNA is TGTGCCAGTAGTATTATCGAACGCAATCAGCCCCAGCATTTT. This translates into CASSIIERNQPQHF.

This clonotype has ten or more counts. V is TRBV7-9 and J is TRBJ2-6, with a tentative D call TRBD1 (6 bases). V gave up 8 bases and J gave up 0 bases, with 14 bases separating them. The CDR3 spans 16 residues. Germline V lookup: CDR1 SEHNR, CDR2 FQNEAQ (reference sequence). CDR3 sequence reads: CASLQGISSGANVLTF. CDR3 bases: TGTGCCAGCCTCCAGGGGATAAGCTCTGGGGCCAACGTCCTGACTTTC.

Only a few counts were recorded for this clonotype. The chain couples TRBV5-1 to TRBJ2-7; D is possibly TRBD2 (5 bases). This CDR3 has 13 residues. V lost 4 bases, J lost 6 bases, and 14 bases lay in between. CDR1 and CDR2 from the germline V gene are SGHRS and YFSETQ. CDR3 sequence: CASSPFPGSEQYF. CDR3 coding DNA: TGCGCCAGCAGCCCATTTCCGGGATCCGAGCAGTACTTC.

This clonotype was detected ten times or more. This chain links TRBV7-2 with TRBJ1-1; 11 nucleotides line up with TRBD1. Per the germline V gene, CDR1 is SGHTA and CDR2 is FQGNSA. This CDR3 is built from 16 residues. V trimming: 0 bases; J trimming: 7 bases; junction bases outside the gene matches: 7. The CDR3 DNA reads TGTGCCAGCAGCTTAGCGGGACAGGGGGTGAGAGGTGAAGCTTTCTTT. Translating it yields CASSLAGQGVRGEAFF.

This clonotype was seen repeatedly, ten times or more. Here the CDR3 reads CASSSSDRDFYNSPLHF. CDR3 in DNA: TGCGCCAGCAGCTCGTCGGACAGGGACTTCTATAATTCACCCCTCCACTTT. The V call is TRBV5-1, the J call TRBJ1-6, with 8 nucleotides matching TRBD1. Germline trimming cut 3 bases from V and 3 bases from J; bases unmatched to any gene: 8. The CDR3 is 17 residues long. Per the germline V gene, CDR1 is SGHRS and CDR2 is YFSETQ. The entire variable domain, with the rest obtained from reference TRBV5-1 and TRBJ1-6, is as follows: KAGVTQTPRYLIKTRGQQVTLSCSPISGHRSVSWYQQTPGQGLQFLFEYFSETQRNKGNFPGRFSGRQFSNSRSEMNVSTLELGDSALYLCASSSSDRDFYNSPLHFGNGTRLTVT.

The sample holds a few counts of this clonotype. The chain employs TRBV3-1 and TRBJ2-1; D may be TRBD2 (6 bases). V lost 1 base and J 5 bases, leaving 15 bases between the germline ends. The CDR3 has 16 residues. The germline CDR1 and CDR2 sequences are LGHDT and YNNKEL (reference sequence). The CDR3 reads CASSQAGTLKNNEQFF. The CDR3 nucleotides are TGTGCCAGCAGCCAAGCAGGGACTCTCAAGAACAATGAGCAGTTCTTC.

The chain employs TRBV28 and TRBJ2-7; TRBD1 aligns across 9 bases. From germline, CDR1 is MDHEN and CDR2 SYDVKM. The V and J ends lost 6 bases and 3 bases, in that order; junction bases with no gene match: 6. This CDR3 has 14 amino acids. DNA of the CDR3: TGTGCCAGCAGCCCGGGACAGGGCGGCTACGAGCAGTACTTC. Translating gives CASSPGQGGYEQYF.

This clonotype was picked up many times. The V and J genes are TRBV19 and TRBJ1-2; 12 positions match TRBD1. Germline assignment: CDR1 LNHDA and CDR2 SQIVND (reference sequence). CDR3 length: 17 amino acids. With 5 bases clipped from V and 7 bases from J, the junction kept 14 bases outside the gene matches. The CDR3 DNA follows: TGTGCCAGTAGTGCCCGTTCTGGGACAGGGGGCTCGACTGGCTACACCTTC. Translated, it gives CASSARSGTGGSTGYTF.

Remarks on this clonotype: This may arise from a read error, as a much more abundant clone is one base away. The chain is built from TRBV4-3 and TRBJ2-3; D gene uncertain. CDR3 size: 14 residues. Germline loops: CDR1 LGHNA, CDR2 YSLEER. The CDR3 nucleotides read TGCGCCAGCAGCCAAATTCGACTCACAGTTACGCAGTATTTT. Its protein product is CASSQIRLTVTQYF.

This clonotype came up many times. The chain carries TRBV5-5 and TRBJ1-6; 7 bases fit TRBD1. After removal of 4 bases from V and 4 bases from J, the junction contained 11 bases not matched to a gene. This CDR3 region has 17 residues. Germline CDR1 SGHKS, CDR2 YYEKEE (reference sequence). CDR3 sequence (DNA): TGTGCCAGCAGCCGGGGCCAGGACAGGCCTTATAATTCACCCCTCCACTTT. This codes for CASSRGQDRPYNSPLHF.

The chain recombines TRBV9 with TRBJ2-2; 7 bases fit TRBD1. Trimming cost V 0 bases and J 5 bases; bases outside gene matches: 10. This CDR3 region has 17 residues. CDR1 is SGDLS and CDR2 is YYNGEE in the germline V gene. CDR3 protein: CASSVEVWGQRTGELFF. The CDR3 nucleotides read TGTGCCAGCAGCGTAGAAGTGTGGGGACAGAGAACCGGGGAGCTGTTTTTT.

V and J are TRBV7-6 and TRBJ2-2, with D perhaps matching TRBD1 (6 bases). V was shortened by 1 base and J by 0 bases, with 6 bases between the two germline ends. The CDR3 has 15 residues. Germline lookup yields CDR1 SGHVS and CDR2 FNYEAQ. Here the CDR3 reads CASSLGTANTGELFF. In nucleotides, the CDR3 is TGTGCCAGCAGCTTAGGGACAGCGAACACCGGGGAGCTGTTTTTT.

The V call is TRBV9, the J call TRBJ2-5, with TRBD2 matching over 14 bases. The CDR3 spans 18 residues. Per germline, CDR1 SGDLS and CDR2 YYNGEE. Trimming removed 3 bases from V and 1 base from J; junction bases left unmatched: 8. The CDR3 DNA is TGTGCCAGCAGCGCCGGACTAGCGGGGGGACGAATCCAAGAGACCCAGTACTTC. Translation gives CASSAGLAGGRIQETQYF. Based on the CDR3 plus reference TRBV9 and TRBJ2-5, the full variable domain is DSGVTQTPKHLITATGQRVTLRCSPRSGDLSVYWYQQSLDQGLQFLIQYYNGEERAKGNILERFSAQQFPDLHSELNLSSLELGDSALYFCASSAGLAGGRIQETQYFGPGTRLLVL.

This clonotype occurred many times. The chain combines TRBV28 with TRBJ1-3; 7 nucleotides line up with TRBD1. Germline V CDR1 and CDR2: MDHEN, SYDVKM. The trim removed 7 bases at V and 4 bases at J, leaving 10 bases unmatched. This CDR3 is built from 15 residues. The CDR3 reads CASTPGRGHGNTIYF. The CDR3 DNA is TGTGCCAGCACCCCTGGGAGGGGGCACGGAAACACCATATATTTT.

At least ten counts were recorded for this clonotype. The chain employs TRBV6-2 or TRBV6-3 and TRBJ2-7; D possibly uses TRBD1 or TRBD2 (5 bases each). Germline CDR1 and CDR2: MNHEY and SVGEGT. The CDR3 totals 15 residues. The V gene lost 6 bases and the J gene lost 5 bases, with 20 bases spanning the gap. In DNA, the CDR3 is TGTGCCAGCAGCCCCCTAGGGACCGTGAATGACGAGCAGTACTTC. Translated, it gives CASSPLGTVNDEQYF.

This clonotype was seen a handful of times. V usage is TRBV18 and J usage is TRBJ1-1; a weak D match, TRBD1 (5 bases). The CDR3 consists of 14 residues. In germline, CDR1 is KGHSH, CDR2 LQKENI. Trimming removed 6 bases from V and 0 bases from J, with 11 bases in between. CDR3 in amino acids: CASSRDSLNTEAFF. The CDR3 DNA sequence: TGTGCCAGCTCTCGGGACTCCCTGAACACTGAAGCTTTCTTT.

This clonotype occurred many times. V is TRBV2 and J is TRBJ2-1; a possible D gene is TRBD2 (5 bases). V dropped 8 bases and J dropped 7 bases, with 12 bases sitting between them. Germline V lookup: CDR1 SNHLY, CDR2 FYNNEI. The CDR3 length is 12 residues. The CDR3 protein is CASAQLVNEQFF. The DNA for the CDR3 is TGTGCCAGCGCTCAACTAGTTAATGAGCAGTTCTTC.

This clonotype was detected many times. The chain carries TRBV7-3 and TRBJ2-1; 11 positions match TRBD2. This CDR3 is 15 amino acids long. The germline V gene has CDR1 SGHTA and CDR2 FQGTGA. V was clipped by 2 bases and J by 7 bases; unmatched bases: 4. The CDR3 region has the DNA TGTGCCAGCAGCTTACAACTAGCGGGGGATAATGAGCAGTTCTTC. Protein: CASSLQLAGDNEQFF. Filled out from reference TRBV7-3 and TRBJ2-1, the complete variable domain reads GAGVSQTPSNKVTEKGKYVELRCDPISGHTALYWYRQSLGQGPEFLIYFQGTGAADDSGLPNDRFFAVRPEGSVSTLKIQRTERGDSAVYLCASSLQLAGDNEQFFGPGTRLTVL.

This clonotype was seen ten or more times. The chain joins TRBV18 to TRBJ2-2; D ambiguous. The CDR3 has 13 residues. Germline V gene data show CDR1 as KGHSH and CDR2 as LQKENI. Trimming removed 6 bases at V and 4 bases at J, with 9 bases between. CDR3 in amino acids: CASSPTGTGELFF. DNA for the CDR3: TGTGCCAGCTCCCCTACCGGCACCGGGGAGCTGTTTTTT.

This clonotype has at least ten counts. The V gene is TRBV7-4, the J gene TRBJ2-1; no reliable D call. The V end was cut by 1 base, the J end by 3 bases, with 13 bases between. From germline, CDR1 is SGHVT and CDR2 SQSDAQ. This CDR3 comprises 16 residues. The CDR3 is CASSLVRTQHYNEQFF. The CDR3 bases are TGTGCCAGCAGCTTAGTTCGGACCCAGCACTACAATGAGCAGTTCTTC.